What follows is one TCR beta chain and its context. Data came from immunoSEQ multiplex PCR; TCRdb stores just in-frame clones and leaves some out. The sample holds nearly 80,000 clones, 90% seen once. The entry originates in a study of blood T cell repertoires in COVID-19. Germline values: CDR1 SGHTA, CDR2 FQGNSA. The CDR3 is 12 amino acids. The V gene end was trimmed by 1 base and the J gene end by 9 bases; junction bases not matched to a gene: 2. Sequencing input: peripheral blood. This chain connects TRBV7-2 to TRBJ1-2, with 7 bases fitting TRBD1. This receptor was obtained from a woman over 75 with acute or convalescent COVID-19. CDR3 residues: CASSLDRGRYTF. The CDR3 DNA follows: TGTGCCAGCAGCTTAGACAGGGGACGCTACACCTTC.